Sequencing of this TCR beta chain was carried out in a study of T cells in Graves' hyperthyroidism and ophthalmopathy. Whole-study context: Pretreatment peripheral blood was obtained at initial diagnosis. Whole-study results and caveats: The majority of expanded thyroid clonotypes above 0.001 also appeared in blood. Ophthalmopathy could be told apart from stable hyperthyroidism with a 13 V-J model.

This clonotype has a count of ten or more. Its specificity is not known. TCR beta CDR3 region amplification was performed from RNA transcripts. A first-round RT-PCR of the TCR CDR3 used the HTBI primer set. Using its own MiXCR run on the multiplex PCR reads, TCRdb lists one record per CDR3 protein. The profile shows 530,000 or so distinct CDR3 sequences, 24% of them singletons. With 4 bases removed from V and 8 bases from J, the gap between germline ends came to 13 bases. CDR3 length: 13 amino acids. Germline CDR1 is KGHDR and CDR2 is SFDVKD. Material for sequencing was blood. This chain links TRBV24-1 with TRBJ1-2; no clear D. This TCR was sampled from a woman aged 25 to 45 with Graves' ophthalmopathy. The CDR3, as DNA: TGTGCCACCAGTGACACGAGGACTTGGGGCTACACCTTC. Amino acids: CATSDTRTWGYTF.